Sequencing of this T cell receptor (beta chain) was carried out in a study of regulatory and conventional T cells in RAG deficiency. Regarding the study as a whole: In Omenn syndrome, sorted "Tregs" may be peripherally activated cells. Shannon entropy was markedly lower and Simpson indices higher in RAG-deficient patients than control T-cell subsets.

The germline V gene has CDR1 SQVTM and CDR2 ANQGSEA. The CDR3 consists of 15 residues. V lost 7 bases to trimming and J lost 6 bases, with 21 bases between them. Only in-frame clones appear in the TCRdb table, and some are missing; sequencing was by immunoSEQ multiplex PCR. The sample contains some 35,000 clones, more than 75% of which appear only once. The sorted conventional CD4+ T cells were CD25-low and CD127-high, with genomic DNA sequenced. With respect to this clone: Its target is unknown.

The same data also contributed to another study, on regulatory T cells. That investigation notes: The primer mix had 52 TRBV and 13 TRBJ primers. Patient repertoires had restricted TRB V-J pairs and skewed V and J usage, most in Tregs.

The clonotype was recovered from a human donor in good health. Sequencing was done on a sample of CD4+ effector T cells sorted from blood. The J gene is TRBJ2-2, the V gene TRBV29-1, with D perhaps matching TRBD2 (7 bases). Here the CDR3 DNA reads TGCAGCGCGCAACTAACAGGGAGGGCAGCCGGGGAGCTGTTTTTT. Translating gives CSAQLTGRAAGELFF.